The 8 T cell receptor beta chains presented below share a single source sample, sequenced in a study of blood T cell repertoires in COVID-19. Only in-frame clones appear in the TCRdb table, and some are missing; sequencing was by immunoSEQ multiplex PCR. This sample yields about 250,000 clones, of which 70% to 90% are seen a single time; approximately 5.1% belongs to the top ten. The sequencing input was peripheral blood. Receptors originate from a man in his fifties with active or convalescent COVID-19.

The gene calls are TRBV28 and TRBJ1-2, with TRBD1 identical over 7 bases. The length of the CDR3 is 15 residues. Unmatched junction bases numbered 12, after V lost 5 bases and J lost 6 bases. Looked up from germline, CDR1 is MDHEN and CDR2 is SYDVKM. CDR3 sequence reads: CASSRSPGTVDGYTF. The CDR3 coding sequence is TGTGCCAGCAGTCGATCCCCCGGGACAGTTGATGGCTACACCTTC.

This clone occurred a few times. The CDR3 is CASSYRQGFGSSQETQYF. DNA for the CDR3: TGTGCCAGCAGTTACAGACAGGGCTTTGGGTCGAGCCAAGAGACCCAGTACTTC. The rearrangement joins TRBV27 to TRBJ2-5; 7 nucleotides line up with TRBD1. The V segment lost 4 bases and the J segment 1 base; nucleotides outside the gene matches: 15. CDR3 size: 18 residues. Germline V lookup: CDR1 MNHEY, CDR2 SMNVEV (reference sequence).

The rearrangement joins TRBV19 to TRBJ2-7, with TRBD1 as a possible D gene (7 bases). The CDR3 runs 15 residues. Germline CDR1 and CDR2: LNHDA and SQIVND (reference sequence). With 5 bases removed from V and 1 base from J, the gap between germline ends came to 15 bases. Here the CDR3 DNA reads TGTGCCAGTAGTCTCCGTCCAGGGGGGTCCTACGAGCAGTACTTC. Its protein product is CASSLRPGGSYEQYF. The full variable domain, its missing parts supplied by reference TRBV19 and TRBJ2-7, is DGGITQSPKYLFRKEGQNVTLSCEQNLNHDAMYWYRQDPGQGLRLIYYSQIVNDFQKGDIAEGYSVSREKKESFPLTVTSAQKNPTAFYLCASSLRPGGSYEQYFGPGTRLTVT.

J is TRBJ1-6 and V is TRBV24-1; unclear D gene. Trimming removed 5 bases from V and 10 bases from J, with 5 bases in between. Per the germline V gene, CDR1 is KGHDR and CDR2 is SFDVKD. CDR3 length: 11 amino acids. The CDR3 sequence: CATSGRSPLHF. In DNA, the CDR3 is TGTGCCACCAGTGGTAGATCACCCCTCCACTTT.

This sequence joins TRBV13 and TRBJ2-2; 7 bases fit TRBD2. With V trimmed by 5 bases and J by 8 bases, 14 bases remained unmatched. Germline CDR1 PRHDT, CDR2 FYEKMQ (reference sequence). The CDR3 loop spans 16 amino acids. The CDR3 nucleotides read TGTGCCAGCAGCCCAGGGCTAGCGGCCATCGGAGGGGAGCTGTTTTTT. Amino acids: CASSPGLAAIGGELFF.

The V gene is TRBV7-2, the J gene TRBJ1-2; D perhaps matches TRBD1 (6 bases). The V end was cut by 2 bases, the J end by 3 bases, with 10 bases between. The CDR3 is 14 residues long. Germline lookup yields CDR1 SGHTA and CDR2 FQGNSA. The CDR3 protein is CASSLKGGDYGYTF. CDR3 nucleotide sequence: TGTGCCAGCAGCTTAAAAGGGGGGGACTATGGCTACACCTTC.

The chain recombines TRBV30 with TRBJ1-2; the D is unclear. The germline CDR1 and CDR2 sequences are GTSNPN and SVGIG (reference sequence). Between the trimmed V and J ends, which lost 3 bases and 0 bases, there was a span of 8 bases. CDR3 length: 13 residues. Here the CDR3 reads CAWRQKANYGYTF. The CDR3 DNA is TGTGCCTGGAGGCAGAAAGCTAACTATGGCTACACCTTC.

This clone showed up just once. The rearrangement uses TRBV29-1 and TRBJ1-2; D call uncertain. CDR3 length equals 15 residues. V was trimmed by 3 bases and J by 6 bases, leaving 20 bases between them. Germline V gene sequence: CDR1 SQVTM, CDR2 ANQGSEA. CDR3 nucleotides: TGCAGCGTTGAGGATTATGACAATGGGTCTAATGGCTACACCTTC. This sequence encodes CSVEDYDNGSNGYTF.